The 14 T cell receptor beta chains listed next were all sequenced from one sample in a study of control samples from healthy donors and cancer patients. The assay was immunoSEQ multiplex PCR, and TCRdb's table has in-frame clones only and misses some. Found here are 170,000 or so clones, 85% to 95% of them singletons; the top ten hold roughly 1.5%. The specimen sequenced was blood. Source of these receptors: a man aged 18-30 years in good health.

The chain carries TRBV27 and TRBJ2-7, with D perhaps TRBD1 or TRBD2 (6 bases each). Per the germline V gene, CDR1 is MNHEY and CDR2 is SMNVEV (reference sequence). The CDR3 consists of 13 residues. V dropped 8 bases and J dropped 3 bases, with 14 bases sitting between them. The CDR3 bases are TGTGCCAGCGGGGGAGGACAGAACTACGAGCAGTACTTC. Amino acids: CASGGGQNYEQYF.

The J gene is TRBJ1-4, the V gene TRBV6-1; D ambiguous. Trimming stripped 3 bases from V and 5 bases from J, with 10 bases between. Germline V gene lookup returns CDR1 MNHNS and CDR2 SASEGT. The CDR3 totals 14 residues. Here the CDR3 DNA reads TGTGCCAGCAGTGACCCGGCCCTCAATGAAAAACTGTTTTTT. Its protein product is CASSDPALNEKLFF.

The V gene is TRBV21-1, the J gene TRBJ2-7. TRBV21-1 is given as a pseudogene. The CDR3 has 14 amino acids. The CDR3 region has the DNA TGTGCCAGCAGCAAAGCAGTAAGTTTCTACGAGCAGTACTTC. It translates to CASSKAVSFYEQYF.

The rearrangement uses TRBV4-1 and TRBJ2-1; 8 bases are shared with TRBD2. CDR3 length equals 16 residues. V lost 2 bases and J lost 10; bases outside the gene matches: 13. From germline, CDR1 is MGHRA and CDR2 YSYEKL. CDR3 loop: CASSQSPGGPPGEQFF. In nucleotides, the CDR3 is TGCGCCAGCAGCCAATCCCCGGGGGGGCCTCCAGGGGAGCAGTTCTTC.

This rearrangement joins TRBV5-3 to TRBJ1-4, with 7 bases identical to TRBD1. TRBV5-3 is given ORF status, its function remaining uncertain. The CDR3 sequence is 16 residues long. V shed 0 bases, J shed 1 base, and the junction held 3 bases outside the gene matches. As DNA, the CDR3 is TGTGCCAGAAGCTTGGGACAGGGACGAACTAATGAAAAACTGTTTTTT. Amino acid sequence: CARSLGQGRTNEKLFF.

As regards this clone: Other DNA sequences from this sample encode an identical CDR3 as well. The chain combines TRBV5-1 with TRBJ1-1; D not certain. The ends were cut back, 0 bases at V and 5 bases at J, with 8 bases in the middle. The germline V gene has CDR1 SGHRS and CDR2 YFSETQ. This CDR3 is 13 amino acids long. The CDR3 DNA reads as TGCGCCAGCAGCTTGGCGGAGGGAACTGAAGCTTTCTTT. This gives the protein CASSLAEGTEAFF. Variable domain in full (rest from reference TRBV5-1 and TRBJ1-1): KAGVTQTPRYLIKTRGQQVTLSCSPISGHRSVSWYQQTPGQGLQFLFEYFSETQRNKGNFPGRFSGRQFSNSRSEMNVSTLELGDSALYLCASSLAEGTEAFFGQGTRLTVV.

This chain uses TRBV5-4 with TRBJ2-7; possible D gene TRBD2, 6 bases. Germline V lookup: CDR1 SGHNT, CDR2 YYREEE (reference sequence). V was shortened by 4 bases and J by 0 bases, with 20 bases between the two germline ends. This CDR3 has 17 amino acids. CDR3 amino acids: CASSDGTPAKISYEQYF. Here the CDR3 DNA reads TGTGCCAGCAGCGACGGGACTCCAGCGAAAATCTCCTACGAGCAGTACTTC.

The chain links TRBV12-1 to TRBJ1-4; the listed D gene, TRBD1, was not tested against the DNA. TRBV12-1 is flagged as a pseudogene. The CDR3 has 14 residues. The CDR3 DNA follows: TGTGCCAGATATTCAAAGGGGCTTAATGAAAAACTGTTTTTT. Amino acids: CARYSKGLNEKLFF.

This sequence joins TRBV19 and TRBJ1-3; D ambiguous. CDR3 length: 13 amino acids. In germline, CDR1 is LNHDA, CDR2 SQIVND (reference sequence). Trimming removed 6 bases from V and 0 bases from J, with 6 bases in between. DNA for the CDR3: TGTGCCAGTAGGCAAAGCTCTGGAAACACCATATATTTT. It translates to CASRQSSGNTIYF.

The chain is built from TRBV15 and TRBJ1-5; D is possibly TRBD1 (5 bases). This CDR3 comprises 14 residues. The germline gives CDR1 LNHNV, CDR2 YYDKDF (reference sequence). V was trimmed by 5 bases and J by 6 bases, leaving 14 bases between them. The CDR3 sequence: CATSLKLRGQPQHF. The DNA of the CDR3 is TGTGCCACCAGCCTTAAACTTAGGGGTCAGCCCCAGCATTTT.

V and J are TRBV5-6 and TRBJ2-7; the match to TRBD2 covers 7 bases. CDR1 and CDR2 (germline): SGHDT, YYEEEE. With V trimmed by 0 bases and J by 4 bases, 7 bases remained unmatched. There are 15 residues in the CDR3. As DNA, the CDR3 is TGTGCCAGCAGCTTGGCTGCGCAGGGAGGGTACGAGCAGTACTTC. It yields the protein CASSLAAQGGYEQYF.

For the CDR3, the DNA is TGTGCCAGCAGCCTAGGATCTGGAAACACCATATATTTT. Translation gives CASSLGSGNTIYF. The chain combines TRBV3-1 (or the pseudogene TRBV3-2) with TRBJ1-3, with D unresolved. Germline assignment: CDR1 LGHDT and CDR2 YNNKEL (reference sequence). The length of the CDR3 is 13 residues. V gave up 4 bases and J gave up 1 base, with 5 bases separating them.

This clone was found once. V is TRBV3-1 (or the pseudogene TRBV3-2) and J is TRBJ1-2, with no clear D. The CDR3 contains 13 residues. Trimming pared 6 bases from V and 4 bases from J, leaving 12 bases between. In germline, CDR1 is LGHDT, CDR2 YNNKEL (reference sequence). CDR3 nucleotides: TGTGCCAGCAGTCAATTAGCTAGCTATGGCTACACCTTC. It encodes CASSQLASYGYTF.

The V gene is TRBV20-1, the J gene TRBJ1-1; no clear D. V lost 6 bases and J lost 10, with 15 bases in between. Germline CDR1 and CDR2: DFQATT and SNEGSKA (reference sequence). CDR3 length: 11 amino acids. CDR3: CSARTVWGAFF. The CDR3 DNA follows: TGCAGTGCAAGGACGGTTTGGGGAGCTTTCTTT.